Described below is a single T cell receptor (beta chain) sequence and its context. Its specificity is not known. Germline V gene data show CDR1 as SGHVS and CDR2 as FQNEAQ. The ends were cut back, 5 bases at V and 0 bases at J, with 14 bases in the middle. The CDR3 consists of 16 residues. The data stem from a study of cytomegalovirus exposure and HLA in healthy donors. General study findings and limits: Previously analyzed data showed that most TCR beta V segments were productive at a frequency of about 90% or about 30%.

Primers: 60 Vbeta forward and 13 Jbeta reverse. The repertoire was sequenced with immunoSEQ multiplex PCR; TCRdb's copy has only in-frame clones and lacks some. Here the sample spans 63,000 or so clones, about 70% being singletons. Every donor was a healthy person donating bone marrow. V is TRBV7-8 and J is TRBJ2-4; D is unclear. Sequencing was performed on PBMCs. This receptor was identified in a woman aged 25 to 45 in good health and CMV-seropositive. The CDR3 region has the DNA TGTGCCAGCAGCCCCCATATCGACTTAGCCAAAAACATTCAGTACTTC. Residues: CASSPHIDLAKNIQYF.